In its sample, the clone carrying this T cell receptor (beta chain) was seen once. Using immunoSEQ multiplex PCR, the repertoire was profiled, and TCRdb retains in-frame clones only, with some absent. This table holds 150,000 to 200,000 clones, 85% to 90% found once. These data come from a study of cytomegalovirus exposure and HLA in healthy donors. This CDR3 is built from 16 residues. In germline, CDR1 is SGHAT, CDR2 FQNNGV. V was cut by 1 base and J by 1 base, with 10 bases left in between. The sequenced sample consisted of PBMCs. This rearrangement joins TRBV11-2 to TRBJ2-2; tentative D call: TRBD2 (5 bases). The receptor was isolated from a man aged 18 to 30 in good health and CMV-seropositive. The CDR3 is CASSLVGSVNTGELFF. The CDR3 coding sequence is TGTGCCAGCAGCTTAGTAGGTAGCGTGAACACCGGGGAGCTGTTTTTT.